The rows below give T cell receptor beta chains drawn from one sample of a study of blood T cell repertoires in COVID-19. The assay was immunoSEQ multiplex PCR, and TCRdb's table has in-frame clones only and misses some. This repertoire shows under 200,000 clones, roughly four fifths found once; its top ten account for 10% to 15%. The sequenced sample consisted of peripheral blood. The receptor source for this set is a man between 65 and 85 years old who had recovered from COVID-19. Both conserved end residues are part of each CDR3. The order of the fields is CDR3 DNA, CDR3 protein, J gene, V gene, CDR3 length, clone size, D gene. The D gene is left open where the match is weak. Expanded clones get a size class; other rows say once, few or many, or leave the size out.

DNA: TGTGCCAGCAGCGCCCGCCGGACAGGGAGAGAGACCCAGTACTTC
CDR3: CASSARRTGRETQYF
J: TRBJ2-5
V: TRBV7-9
length: 15
size: -
D: TRBD1

DNA: TGCGCCAGCAGCTTGGAACCAGACGGGGAGCAGTTCTTC
CDR3: CASSLEPDGEQFF
J: TRBJ2-1
V: TRBV5-1
length: 13
size: -
D: -

DNA: TGTGCCAGCAGCTTCAAAGCGGGAGGCAACACCGGGGAGCTGTTTTTT
CDR3: CASSFKAGGNTGELFF
J: TRBJ2-2
V: TRBV11-2
length: 16
size: -
D: TRBD2

DNA: TGTGCCAGCAAGCCCGGGACTAGCGGGAGCCGGGGCACCGGGGAGCTGTTTTTT
CDR3: CASKPGTSGSRGTGELFF
J: TRBJ2-2
V: TRBV7-8
length: 18
size: -
D: TRBD2

DNA: TGTGCCAGCAGTTTGGGACAGGGGGTGTTTGGCAATCAGCCCCAGCATTTT
CDR3: CASSLGQGVFGNQPQHF
J: TRBJ1-5
V: TRBV28
length: 17
size: -
D: TRBD1

DNA: TGTGCCAGCTCACCATTCGGGGGTGACACTGAAGCTTTCTTT
CDR3: CASSPFGGDTEAFF
J: TRBJ1-1
V: TRBV18
length: 14
size: -
D: -

DNA: TGTGCCAGTAGTTTCAGGGGTACTGAAGCTTTCTTT
CDR3: CASSFRGTEAFF
J: TRBJ1-1
V: TRBV19
length: 12
size: few
D: -

DNA: TGTGCCAGTAGTATGGGGACAGAGAACACTGAAGCTTTCTTT
CDR3: CASSMGTENTEAFF
J: TRBJ1-1
V: TRBV19
length: 14
size: -
D: TRBD1

DNA: TGTGCCAGCTCACCCCTCTTTGCAGGCAGCTCCTACAATGAGCAGTTCTTC
CDR3: CASSPLFAGSSYNEQFF
J: TRBJ2-1
V: TRBV18
length: 17
size: -
D: -

DNA: TGTGCCAGCAGTTACTCGCGGACTAGCGGGTACAATGAGCAGTTCTTC
CDR3: CASSYSRTSGYNEQFF
J: TRBJ2-1
V: TRBV6-5
length: 16
size: -
D: TRBD2

DNA: TGCGCCAGCAGGGCCCCCCCCGGCGGGGTCGCCTACGAGCAGTACTTC
CDR3: CASRAPPGGVAYEQYF
J: TRBJ2-7
V: TRBV10-2
length: 16
size: -
D: -

DNA: TGTGCCAGCGCTAGCGGGGTCCAAGAGACCCAGTACTTC
CDR3: CASASGVQETQYF
J: TRBJ2-5
V: TRBV9
length: 13
size: -
D: TRBD2

DNA: TGTGCCAGCAGCCAATTAGGGACTAGCGGGAAGGATGAGCAGTTCTTC
CDR3: CASSQLGTSGKDEQFF
J: TRBJ2-1
V: TRBV7-2
length: 16
size: -
D: TRBD2

DNA: TGTGCCAGCAGCGCAAACACCGGGACAGGAATTTACGAGCAGTACTTC
CDR3: CASSANTGTGIYEQYF
J: TRBJ2-7
V: TRBV9
length: 16
size: once
D: TRBD1

DNA: TGTGCCAGCAGCCCGGGACAGGGGTTTTCACCCCTCCACTTT
CDR3: CASSPGQGFSPLHF
J: TRBJ1-6
V: TRBV28
length: 14
size: -
D: TRBD1

DNA: TGCGCCAGCAGCGGGGACTACCAAGAGACCCAGTACTTC
CDR3: CASSGDYQETQYF
J: TRBJ2-5
V: TRBV5-1
length: 13
size: -
D: -

DNA: TGTGCCAGCAGCTTGTTAGCGGACAGGGGACATGAGCAGTTCTTC
CDR3: CASSLLADRGHEQFF
J: TRBJ2-1
V: TRBV11-2
length: 15
size: -
D: TRBD1

DNA: TGTGCCAGCAGCTCACCGACCGGGACAGGGGGCTACAATGAGCAGTTCTTC
CDR3: CASSSPTGTGGYNEQFF
J: TRBJ2-1
V: TRBV7-2
length: 17
size: -
D: TRBD1

DNA: TGCGCCAGCAGCTGGGAGCCGGGACAGCCGTGGGAGCAGTACTTC
CDR3: CASSWEPGQPWEQYF
J: TRBJ2-7
V: TRBV5-1
length: 15
size: -
D: TRBD1

DNA: TGTGCCAGCAGGGAGGACAGCTACAATGAGCAGTTCTTC
CDR3: CASREDSYNEQFF
J: TRBJ2-1
V: TRBV27
length: 13
size: -
D: -

DNA: TGTGCCAGCAGCTTGGGGGGGGATAACTATGGCTACACCTTC
CDR3: CASSLGGDNYGYTF
J: TRBJ1-2
V: TRBV5-4
length: 14
size: once
D: -

DNA: TGTGCCAGCAGTTACTCGCGCTTGTACAATGAGCAGTTCTTC
CDR3: CASSYSRLYNEQFF
J: TRBJ2-1
V: TRBV6-6
length: 14
size: -
D: -

DNA: TGTGCCAGTAATCTACGCGGCCGAACAGGGAATTTAATGAGGAACACTGAAGCTTTCTTT
CDR3: CASNLRGRTGNLMRNTEAFF
J: TRBJ1-1
V: TRBV19
length: 20
size: -
D: -

DNA: TGTGCCAGCTCCCGGGGGGGGACTTCCTACGAGCAGTACTTC
CDR3: CASSRGGTSYEQYF
J: TRBJ2-7
V: TRBV18
length: 14
size: -
D: TRBD2

DNA: TGCGCCAGCAGCCCCGGGACAGGCAATCAGCCCCAGCATTTT
CDR3: CASSPGTGNQPQHF
J: TRBJ1-5
V: TRBV5-1
length: 14
size: -
D: TRBD1

DNA: TGCGCCAGCAGCTCGTACTCCAGGGGTTTGGGCGAGACCCAGTACTTC
CDR3: CASSSYSRGLGETQYF
J: TRBJ2-5
V: TRBV5-1
length: 16
size: -
D: -

DNA: TGTGCCAGCAGCCCGGACAGGTGGGGCAATCAGCCCCAGCATTTT
CDR3: CASSPDRWGNQPQHF
J: TRBJ1-5
V: TRBV28
length: 15
size: -
D: TRBD1

DNA: TGTGCCAGCAGTCCTGGACTAGCGGGTTGGCTCGACGGCGAGCAGTACTTC
CDR3: CASSPGLAGWLDGEQYF
J: TRBJ2-7
V: TRBV27
length: 17
size: -
D: TRBD2

DNA: TGTGCCAGCAGCCACAGCGGCCTTAGCTCCTACGAGCAGTACTTC
CDR3: CASSHSGLSSYEQYF
J: TRBJ2-7
V: TRBV5-5
length: 15
size: once
D: -

DNA: TGTGCCAGCAGTGAACAGGGGGCCAATGAGCAGTTCTTC
CDR3: CASSEQGANEQFF
J: TRBJ2-1
V: TRBV2
length: 13
size: -
D: TRBD1